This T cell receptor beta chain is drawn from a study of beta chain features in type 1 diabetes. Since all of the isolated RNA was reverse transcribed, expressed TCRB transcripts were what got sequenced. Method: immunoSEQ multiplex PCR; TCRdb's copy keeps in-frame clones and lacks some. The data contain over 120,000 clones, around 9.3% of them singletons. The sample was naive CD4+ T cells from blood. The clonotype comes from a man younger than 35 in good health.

The CDR3 region has the DNA TGTGCCAGCAGCTATAGCGGGGGGGCCTACAATGAGCAGTTCTTC. Amino acid sequence: CASSYSGGAYNEQFF. This rearrangement joins TRBV5-6 to TRBJ2-1, with 11 bases aligning to TRBD2. The CDR3 consists of 15 residues. The V gene's germline CDR1 is SGHDT and CDR2 YYEEEE. Germline trimming cut 3 bases from V and 2 bases from J; bases unmatched to any gene: 1.